Each of the 10 T cell receptor beta chains below was sequenced from the same sample in a study of OX40 agonist ivuxolimab in advanced cancers. Measured with immunoSEQ multiplex PCR; TCRdb has only the in-frame clones, and not every one. The sample carries 85,000 or so clones, 80% to 90% recorded once. The starting material was CD4+ or CD8+ T cells sorted from blood, obtained in a trial of the OX40 agonist ivuxolimab. These receptor sequences come from an adult with an advanced solid tumor such as melanoma, head and neck, liver or kidney cancer.

This chain links TRBV10-3 with TRBJ1-2; 12 bases match TRBD1. The CDR3 sequence is 19 residues long. With 0 bases clipped from V and 3 bases from J, the junction kept 11 bases outside the gene matches. CDR1 is ENHRY, CDR2 SYGVKD, per germline. The CDR3 coding sequence is TGTGCCATCAGTGAGTCGGGTGGGGACAGGGGGCGCCGGGACTATGGCTACACCTTC. Translation: CAISESGGDRGRRDYGYTF.

This clone turned up a few times. J is TRBJ1-5 and V is TRBV7-2; 7 positions agree with TRBD1. V shed 5 bases and J 5 bases; nucleotides not matched to a gene: 9. Germline lookup yields CDR1 SGHTA and CDR2 FQGNSA. CDR3 length equals 15 residues. The CDR3 protein is CASSGTGTAYQPQHF. CDR3 coding DNA: TGTGCCAGCAGCGGAACCGGGACAGCTTATCAGCCCCAGCATTTT.

CDR3 DNA: TGTGCCAGCAGTCGGCGGAACCTCTACGAGCAGTACTTC. As protein: CASSRRNLYEQYF. The chain joins TRBV27 to TRBJ2-7; no definite D call. Germline V CDR1 and CDR2: MNHEY, SMNVEV (reference sequence). The CDR3 sequence is 13 residues long. The germline V and J ends were trimmed by 5 bases and 3 bases, with 11 bases remaining between them.

The gene calls are TRBV28 and TRBJ1-5; 7 bases fit TRBD1. From germline, CDR1 is MDHEN and CDR2 SYDVKM. The trim removed 5 bases at V and 1 base at J, leaving 5 bases unmatched. This CDR3 spans 15 amino acids. The CDR3 coding sequence is TGTGCCAGCAGTCGTCCGGGACAGAGCAATCAGCCCCAGCATTTT. It is translated as CASSRPGQSNQPQHF.

The V gene is TRBV6-5, the J gene TRBJ1-6; TRBD1 aligns across 8 bases. V shed 8 bases, J shed 14 bases, and the junction held 8 bases outside the gene matches. Germline values: CDR1 MNHEY, CDR2 SVGAGI. This CDR3 contains 12 residues. CDR3 DNA: TGTGCCAGCGGGTATTCACAGGGGGCCCTCCACTTT. It yields the protein CASGYSQGALHF.

This clone turned up a few times. The V and J genes are TRBV6-5 and TRBJ2-5; D is perhaps TRBD1 or TRBD2 (6 bases each). Trimming left V 1 base short and J 1 base short, with 7 bases between. The germline gives CDR1 MNHEY, CDR2 SVGAGI. The CDR3 contains 14 residues. CDR3 nucleotide sequence: TGTGCCAGCAGTTACTGGGGGGCCCAAGAGACCCAGTACTTC. Protein product: CASSYWGAQETQYF.

CDR3 loop: CASSQDPRGSEQFF. Written as DNA, the CDR3 is TGTGCCAGCAGCCAAGATCCGAGGGGAAGTGAGCAGTTCTTC. V usage is TRBV4-2 and J usage is TRBJ2-1; D tentatively reads TRBD1 or TRBD2 (5 bases each). This CDR3 is built from 14 residues. V was shortened by 0 bases and J by 9 bases, with 12 bases between the two germline ends. From germline, CDR1 is LGHNA and CDR2 YNFKEQ.

The V call is TRBV30, the J call TRBJ1-6, with D hard to call. CDR1 and CDR2 from the germline V gene are GTSNPN and SVGIG (reference sequence). The V and J ends lost 3 bases and 5 bases respectively, with 11 bases between them. There are 14 residues in the CDR3. In DNA, the CDR3 is TGTGCCTGGAGGGTGGGAGGAAATAATTCACCCCTCCACTTT. Residues: CAWRVGGNNSPLHF.

This clone was seen ten or more times. The chain links TRBV2 to TRBJ1-1, with a possible D match to TRBD1 (6 bases). This CDR3 comprises 11 residues. Germline CDR1 reads SNHLY; CDR2 reads FYNNEI. The germline V and J ends were trimmed by 6 bases and 5 bases, with 7 bases remaining between them. The CDR3 DNA reads TGTGCCAGCAGAGGGGGTACTGAAGCTTTCTTT. The encoded protein is CASRGGTEAFF.

This clone has only one observation. The chain joins TRBV27 to TRBJ2-7, with a weak D call TRBD1 (5 bases). The germline CDR1 and CDR2 sequences are MNHEY and SMNVEV (reference sequence). The germline V and J ends were trimmed by 2 bases and 7 bases, with 15 bases remaining between them. The CDR3 contains 14 residues. CDR3 nucleotides: TGTGCCAGCAGTTTAGAGGCAGGTGGGGCGGAGCAGTACTTC. Its protein is CASSLEAGGAEQYF.